This TCR beta chain was profiled in a study of blood T cell repertoires in COVID-19. The overall study: Both acute and convalescent COVID-19 samples were obtained from the United States, Italy and Spain.

This clone was found once. In the source study's methods: Using reference gene primer amplification, nucleated cell counts were estimated. TCRdb's copy holds only in-frame clones and misses some; the assay was immunoSEQ multiplex PCR. The V and J calls and clone size come from that table; D and trimming were worked out from the DNA. The sample carries some 87,000 clones, about 90% recorded once. There are 13 residues in the CDR3. Trimming removed 3 bases at V and 5 bases at J, with 8 bases between. Per the germline V gene, CDR1 is MGHRA and CDR2 is YSYEKL. This chain connects TRBV4-1 to TRBJ1-5, with D possibly TRBD1 on 5 matching bases. Sequencing was done on a sample of peripheral blood. This clonotype originated in a human donor with COVID-19, enrolled during active disease. The donor label of this sample is uncertain. DNA for the CDR3: TGCGCCAGCAGCCATCCAGGGTATCAGCCCCAGCATTTT. Its protein product is CASSHPGYQPQHF.